One and the same sample provided the 12 T cell receptor beta chains below, sequenced in a study of OX40 agonist ivuxolimab in advanced cancers. The method was the immunoSEQ multiplex PCR assay. As stored in TCRdb, this immuneACCESS dataset retains in-frame rearrangements with V and J assigned. A fraction of the clones does not appear; measured against another copy, unresolved V genes explain less than half of the discrepancy, and the remainder lacks a known reason. In all, the sample holds some 46,000 clones, and around 90% of those were seen once. The ten largest clones capture about 17% of the sample. Material: CD4+ or CD8+ T cells sorted from blood, obtained in a trial of the OX40 agonist ivuxolimab. The receptors come from an adult with an advanced solid tumor such as melanoma, head and neck, liver or kidney cancer.

The chain employs TRBV6-1 and TRBJ1-1; no definite D call. This CDR3 contains 14 residues. The ends were cut back, 6 bases at V and 0 bases at J, with 11 bases in the middle. From germline, CDR1 is MNHNS and CDR2 SASEGT. The CDR3 DNA sequence: TGTGCCAGCAGAGTCGTACAGCTGAACACTGAAGCTTTCTTT. The encoded protein is CASRVVQLNTEAFF.

V gene TRBV19 combines with J gene TRBJ2-1; 8 bases line up with TRBD2. Germline CDR1 LNHDA, CDR2 SQIVND (reference sequence). The CDR3 spans 16 residues. After removal of 4 bases from V and 2 bases from J, the junction contained 7 bases not matched to a gene. DNA of the CDR3: TGTGCCAGTAGTAGACCCCGACTAGCGCCCTACAATGAGCAGTTCTTC. It specifies CASSRPRLAPYNEQFF.

The rearrangement uses TRBV9 and TRBJ1-2; TRBD1 matches 7 bases. Germline CDR1 SGDLS, CDR2 YYNGEE. This CDR3 is built from 12 residues. Germline trimming cut 3 bases from V and 8 bases from J; bases unmatched to any gene: 4. The CDR3 sequence is CASSGQGWGYTF. The CDR3 coding sequence is TGTGCCAGCAGCGGACAGGGTTGGGGCTACACCTTC.

The chain employs TRBV6-5 and TRBJ2-3, with TRBD1 identical over 10 bases. The ends lost 6 bases at V and 5 bases at J; junction bases unmatched: 5. This CDR3 comprises 14 residues. Looked up from germline, CDR1 is MNHEY and CDR2 is SVGAGI. This CDR3 is CASSPGQGEDTQYF. The DNA of the CDR3 is TGTGCCAGCAGCCCTGGACAGGGGGAAGATACGCAGTATTTT.

CDR3 nucleotides: TGTGCCAGCAGCTTGGCTGGGGATCCGGATACGCAGTATTTT. Its protein product is CASSLAGDPDTQYF. The chain uses TRBV5-8 and TRBJ2-3; no firm D call. Trimming shortened V by 0 bases and J by 6 bases, and 11 bases separated the two germline ends. Germline V CDR1 and CDR2: SGHTS, YDEGEE. This CDR3 is 14 amino acids long.

The genes are TRBV5-4 and TRBJ2-5; 7 bases align to TRBD1. This CDR3 has 14 residues. Germline trimming cut 3 bases from V and 2 bases from J; bases unmatched to any gene: 4. Germline loops: CDR1 SGHNT, CDR2 YYREEE (reference sequence). CDR3 nucleotides: TGTGCCAGCAGCTCCGGACAGGTTCAAGAGACCCAGTACTTC. This sequence encodes CASSSGQVQETQYF.

The CDR3 region has the DNA TGTGCCAGCAGCCTGGACCAGACAGACACTGAAGCTTTCTTT. It specifies CASSLDQTDTEAFF. The chain links TRBV5-8 to TRBJ1-1, with D tentatively TRBD1 (5 bases). CDR1 is SGHTS and CDR2 is YDEGEE in the germline V gene. This CDR3 region has 14 residues. V dropped 4 bases and J dropped 3 bases, with 13 bases sitting between them.

The gene calls are TRBV6-6 and TRBJ1-3, with D unresolved. Germline loops: CDR1 MNHNY, CDR2 SVGAGI (reference sequence). The CDR3 is 12 residues long. V lost 0 bases and J 4 bases, leaving 1 base between the germline ends. CDR3 sequence (DNA): TGTGCCAGCAGTTACTCGGGAAACACCATATATTTT. It encodes CASSYSGNTIYF.

This clone appeared a single time. The chain joins TRBV27 to TRBJ1-1; 7 bases align to TRBD1. The CDR3 has 14 amino acids. Germline V gene lookup returns CDR1 MNHEY and CDR2 SMNVEV (reference sequence). V dropped 4 bases and J dropped 6; count of bases not matched to a gene: 8. CDR3 coding DNA: TGTGCCAGCAGTTATAAGGGGGCGTCGGCTGAAGCTTTCTTT. Protein sequence: CASSYKGASAEAFF.

The chain recombines TRBV6-5 with TRBJ2-5, with D perhaps TRBD2 (6 bases). V lost 0 bases and J 4 bases, leaving 9 bases between the germline ends. This CDR3 has 14 residues. The germline V gene has CDR1 MNHEY and CDR2 SVGAGI. CDR3 in amino acids: CASSYSSGGETQYF. CDR3 nucleotides: TGTGCCAGCAGTTACTCTTCCGGGGGAGAGACCCAGTACTTC.

In this sample, this clone turned up once. The V call is TRBV7-9, the J call TRBJ2-3, with 7 positions matching TRBD2. The germline CDR1 and CDR2 sequences are SEHNR and FQNEAQ (reference sequence). The CDR3 totals 16 residues. J was trimmed by 5 bases and V by 1 base; bases with no gene match: 9. CDR3 in amino acids: CASSLEASGGEDTQYF. CDR3 DNA: TGTGCCAGCAGCTTAGAAGCTAGCGGAGGGGAAGATACGCAGTATTTT.

The genes are TRBV9 and TRBJ2-2; TRBD2 might be the D (5 bases). Germline V lookup: CDR1 SGDLS, CDR2 YYNGEE. This CDR3 has 13 residues. The V end was cut by 0 bases, the J end by 8 bases, with 8 bases between. The CDR3 loop is CASSVGGSGELFF. The CDR3, as DNA: TGTGCCAGCAGCGTAGGAGGGTCGGGGGAGCTGTTTTTT.